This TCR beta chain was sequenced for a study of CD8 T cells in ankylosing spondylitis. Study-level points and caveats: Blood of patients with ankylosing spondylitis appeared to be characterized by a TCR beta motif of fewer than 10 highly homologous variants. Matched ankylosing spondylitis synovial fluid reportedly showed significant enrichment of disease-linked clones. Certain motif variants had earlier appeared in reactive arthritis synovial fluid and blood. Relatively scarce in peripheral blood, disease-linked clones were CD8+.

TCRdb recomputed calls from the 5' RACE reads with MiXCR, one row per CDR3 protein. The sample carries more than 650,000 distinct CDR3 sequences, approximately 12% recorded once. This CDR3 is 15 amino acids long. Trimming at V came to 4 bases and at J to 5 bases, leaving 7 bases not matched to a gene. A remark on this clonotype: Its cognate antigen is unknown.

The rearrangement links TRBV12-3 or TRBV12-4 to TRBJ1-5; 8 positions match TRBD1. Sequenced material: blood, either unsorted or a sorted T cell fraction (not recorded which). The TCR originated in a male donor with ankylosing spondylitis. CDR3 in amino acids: CASSSQGALDQPQHF. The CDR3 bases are TGTGCCAGCAGTTCTCAGGGGGCTTTGGATCAGCCCCAGCATTTT.